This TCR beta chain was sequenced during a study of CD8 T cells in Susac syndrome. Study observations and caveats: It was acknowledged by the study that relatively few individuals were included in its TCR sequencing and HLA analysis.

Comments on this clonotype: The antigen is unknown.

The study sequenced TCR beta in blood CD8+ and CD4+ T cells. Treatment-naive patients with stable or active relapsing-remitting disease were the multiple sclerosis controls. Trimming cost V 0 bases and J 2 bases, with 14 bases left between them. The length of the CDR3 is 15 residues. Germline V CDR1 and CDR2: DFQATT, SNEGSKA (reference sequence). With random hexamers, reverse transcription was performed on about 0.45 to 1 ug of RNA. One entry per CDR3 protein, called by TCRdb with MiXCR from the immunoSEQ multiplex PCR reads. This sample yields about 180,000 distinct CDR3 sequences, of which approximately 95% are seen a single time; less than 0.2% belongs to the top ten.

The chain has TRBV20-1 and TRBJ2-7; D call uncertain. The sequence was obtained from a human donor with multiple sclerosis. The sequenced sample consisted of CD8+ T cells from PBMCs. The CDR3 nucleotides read TGCAGTGCTAGAGACACCCCCGAAGGGACCTACGAGCAGTACTTC. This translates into CSARDTPEGTYEQYF.